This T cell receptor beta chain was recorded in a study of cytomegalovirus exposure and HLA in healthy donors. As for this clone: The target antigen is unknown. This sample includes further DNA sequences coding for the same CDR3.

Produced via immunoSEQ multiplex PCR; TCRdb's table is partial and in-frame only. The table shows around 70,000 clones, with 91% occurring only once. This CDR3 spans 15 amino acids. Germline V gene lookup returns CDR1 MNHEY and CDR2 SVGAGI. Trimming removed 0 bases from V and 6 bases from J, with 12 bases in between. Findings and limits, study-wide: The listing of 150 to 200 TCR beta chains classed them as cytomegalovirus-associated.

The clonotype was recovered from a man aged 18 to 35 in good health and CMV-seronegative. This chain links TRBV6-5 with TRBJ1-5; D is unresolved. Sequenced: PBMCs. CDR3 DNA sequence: TGTGCCAGCAGTTACTCGGGAACGGAGGGTCAGCCCCAGCATTTT. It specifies CASSYSGTEGQPQHF.